Sequencing of this T cell receptor (beta chain) was carried out in a study of identical twins. From the 5' RACE reads, TCRdb called clonotypes with MiXCR, one entry per CDR3 protein. This repertoire shows roughly 230,000 distinct CDR3 sequences, about 8.3% found once; its top ten account for approximately 3%. Study conclusions and caveats: Interpretation of the results relied on cross-sectional statistical analysis and not on following the same donors.

This clonotype was detected ten times or more. What it recognizes is unknown. CDR1 is DFQATT and CDR2 is SNEGSKA in the germline V gene (reference sequence). V lost 0 bases and J lost 0, with 6 bases in between. This CDR3 comprises 14 residues. These data also formed part of another study, on yellow fever vaccine responses in identical twins.

The sequenced material came from CD8+ T cells sorted from blood. V is TRBV20-1 and J is TRBJ2-1; D is possibly TRBD1 (5 bases). The sequence was obtained from a woman aged 18-29 years in good health. The CDR3 DNA follows: TGCAGTGCTAGAGAAGGGGTCTCCTACAATGAGCAGTTCTTC. Encoded protein: CSAREGVSYNEQFF.